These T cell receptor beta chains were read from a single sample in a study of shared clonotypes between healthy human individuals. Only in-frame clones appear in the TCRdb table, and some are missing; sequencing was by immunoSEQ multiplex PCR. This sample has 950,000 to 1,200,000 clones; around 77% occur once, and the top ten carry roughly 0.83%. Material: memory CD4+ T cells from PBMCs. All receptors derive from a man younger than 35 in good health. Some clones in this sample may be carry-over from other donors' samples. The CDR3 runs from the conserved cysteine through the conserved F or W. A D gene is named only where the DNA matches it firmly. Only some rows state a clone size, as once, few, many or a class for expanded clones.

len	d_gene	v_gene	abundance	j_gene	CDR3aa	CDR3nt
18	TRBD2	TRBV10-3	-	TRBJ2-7	CAISGSPTTSGSVNEQYF	TGTGCCATCAGCGGTTCCCCCACTACTAGCGGGAGTGTGAACGAGCAGTACTTC
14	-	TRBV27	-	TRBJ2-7	CASSPDRYSYEQYF	TGTGCCAGCAGTCCCGACAGGTACTCCTACGAGCAGTACTTC
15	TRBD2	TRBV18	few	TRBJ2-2	CASSLGTSGTGELFF	TGTGCCAGCTCACTAGGGACTAGCGGCACCGGGGAGCTGTTTTTT
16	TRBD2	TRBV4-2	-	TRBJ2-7	CASSQETSGRIYEQYF	TGTGCCAGCAGCCAAGAGACTAGCGGGAGGATCTACGAGCAGTACTTC
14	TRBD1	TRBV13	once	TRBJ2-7	CASSSRTGVDEQYF	TGTGCCAGCAGCTCCAGGACAGGGGTGGACGAGCAGTACTTC
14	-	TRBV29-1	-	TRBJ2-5	CSGRPGAPGETQYF	TGCAGCGGGCGCCCGGGGGCGCCGGGGGAGACCCAGTACTTC
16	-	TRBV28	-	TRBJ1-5	CASSLWGRHSNQPQHF	TGTGCCAGCAGTTTATGGGGCAGACATAGCAATCAGCCCCAGCATTTT
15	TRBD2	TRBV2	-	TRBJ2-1	CASSVIQGGGSEQFF	TGTGCCAGCAGTGTCATTCAGGGCGGGGGAAGTGAGCAGTTCTTC
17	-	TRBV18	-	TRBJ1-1	CASSPPWAGAGTTEAFF	TGTGCCAGCTCACCACCCTGGGCAGGGGCTGGGACCACTGAAGCTTTCTTT
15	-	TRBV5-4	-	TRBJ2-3	CASSLSSFNTDTQYF	TGTGCCAGCAGCTTGTCGAGCTTTAACACAGATACGCAGTATTTT
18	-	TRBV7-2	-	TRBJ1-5	CASSLEFGAEYSNQPQHF	TGTGCCAGCAGCTTAGAATTTGGGGCAGAATATAGCAATCAGCCCCAGCATTTT
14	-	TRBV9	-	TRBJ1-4	CASSVAATNEKLFF	TGTGCCAGCAGCGTCGCGGCAACTAATGAAAAACTGTTTTTT
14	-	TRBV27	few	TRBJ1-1	CASSPGGVRSEAFF	TGTGCCAGCAGCCCGGGCGGGGTCCGATCTGAAGCTTTCTTT
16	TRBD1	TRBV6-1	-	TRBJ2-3	CASSGGTGVGTDTQYF	TGTGCCAGCAGTGGAGGGACAGGGGTGGGCACAGATACGCAGTATTTT
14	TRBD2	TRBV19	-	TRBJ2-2	CASSIGRGSGELFF	TGTGCCAGTAGTATCGGGAGGGGCTCCGGGGAGCTGTTTTTT
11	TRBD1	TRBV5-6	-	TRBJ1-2	CASSWGQGYTF	TGTGCCAGCAGCTGGGGACAGGGCTACACCTTC
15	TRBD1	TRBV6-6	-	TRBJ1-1	CASTFPRDRVTEAFF	TGTGCCAGCACCTTTCCCCGGGACAGGGTCACTGAAGCTTTCTTT
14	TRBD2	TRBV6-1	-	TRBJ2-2	CASRAGGVSGELFF	TGTGCCAGCAGAGCGGGAGGGGTATCCGGGGAGCTGTTTTTT
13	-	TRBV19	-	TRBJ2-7	CASSQFQGREQYF	TGTGCCAGTAGCCAATTCCAGGGGCGAGAGCAGTACTTC
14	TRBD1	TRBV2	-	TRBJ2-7	CSSVRDRDPYEQYF	TGTTCCTCGGTCCGGGACAGGGATCCCTACGAGCAGTACTTC
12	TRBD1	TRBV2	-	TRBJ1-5	CASGQAHQPQHF	TGTGCCAGTGGACAGGCCCATCAGCCCCAGCATTTT
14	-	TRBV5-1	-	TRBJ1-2	CASSLGDPNYGYTF	TGCGCCAGCAGCTTGGGAGACCCTAACTATGGCTACACCTTC
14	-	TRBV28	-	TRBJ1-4	CASSLRRVREKLFF	TGTGCCAGCAGTTTAAGGAGGGTTCGGGAAAAACTGTTTTTT
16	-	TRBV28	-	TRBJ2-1	CASRPSDNFSYNEQFF	TGTGCCAGCAGACCCTCCGATAATTTCTCCTACAATGAGCAGTTCTTC
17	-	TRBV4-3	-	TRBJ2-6	CASSPSVGAYGANVLTF	TGCGCCAGCAGCCCTTCTGTAGGGGCTTATGGGGCCAACGTCCTGACTTTC
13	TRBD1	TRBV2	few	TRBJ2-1	CASGDRGYNEQFF	TGTGCCAGCGGGGACAGGGGGTACAATGAGCAGTTCTTC
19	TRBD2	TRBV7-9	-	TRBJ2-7	CASSLAWGTSGRPIGEQYF	TGTGCCAGCAGCTTAGCGTGGGGGACTAGCGGGAGGCCGATAGGTGAGCAGTACTTC
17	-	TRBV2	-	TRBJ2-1	CASSGFTTLSSYNEQFF	TGTGCCAGCAGTGGGTTTACGACCCTGAGCTCCTACAATGAGCAGTTCTTC
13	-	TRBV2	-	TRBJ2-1	CASSEAQYNEQFF	TGTGCCAGCAGTGAAGCGCAATACAATGAGCAGTTCTTC
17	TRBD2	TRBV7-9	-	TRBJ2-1	CASSFILAGGPYNEQFF	TGTGCCAGCAGCTTCATTCTAGCGGGAGGTCCCTACAATGAGCAGTTCTTC
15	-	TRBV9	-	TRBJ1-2	CASSVREGDTRGYTF	TGTGCCAGCAGCGTCAGGGAGGGCGATACGAGAGGCTACACCTTC
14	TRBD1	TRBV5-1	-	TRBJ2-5	CASSGQGAQETQYF	TGCGCCAGCAGCGGACAGGGGGCCCAAGAGACCCAGTACTTC
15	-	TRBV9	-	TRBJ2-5	CASSVGIGGAETQYF	TGTGCCAGCAGCGTAGGGATAGGAGGGGCGGAGACCCAGTACTTC
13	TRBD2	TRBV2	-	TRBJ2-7	CATQRDMGYEQYF	TGTGCCACTCAGCGGGATATGGGCTACGAGCAGTACTTC
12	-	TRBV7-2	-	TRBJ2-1	CASSPKYGEQFF	TGTGCCAGCAGCCCGAAATACGGGGAGCAGTTCTTC
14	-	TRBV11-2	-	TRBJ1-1	CASSLGGINTEAFF	TGTGCCAGCAGCTTAGGAGGGATAAACACTGAAGCTTTCTTT
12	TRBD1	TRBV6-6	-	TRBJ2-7	CASSLTGGEQYF	TGTGCCAGCAGTTTGACAGGGGGCGAGCAGTACTTC
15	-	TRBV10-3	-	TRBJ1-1	CAISEAPGTGTEAFF	TGTGCCATCAGTGAGGCACCTGGTACGGGGACTGAAGCTTTCTTT
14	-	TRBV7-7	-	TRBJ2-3	CASSLRGVTDTQYF	TGTGCCAGCAGCTTAAGGGGGGTCACAGATACGCAGTATTTT
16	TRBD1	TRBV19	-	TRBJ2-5	CASSIGTGTGEETQYF	TGTGCCAGTAGTATAGGTACGGGGACAGGGGAAGAGACCCAGTACTTC
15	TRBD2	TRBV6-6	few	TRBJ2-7	CASSSGLAGSYEQYF	TGTGCCAGCAGTTCGGGACTAGCGGGTTCCTACGAGCAGTACTTC
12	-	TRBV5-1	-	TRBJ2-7	CASSLVGYEQYF	TGCGCCAGCAGCTTGGTCGGCTACGAGCAGTACTTC
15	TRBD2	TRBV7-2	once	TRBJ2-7	CASSVGGAQSYEQYF	TGTGCCAGCAGCGTGGGAGGGGCACAGTCCTACGAGCAGTACTTC
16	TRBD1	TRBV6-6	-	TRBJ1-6	CASSYESGQNNSPLHF	TGTGCCAGCAGTTACGAATCGGGACAGAACAATTCACCCCTCCACTTT
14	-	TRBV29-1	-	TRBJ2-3	CSLWWAGLADTQYF	TGCAGCCTCTGGTGGGCGGGACTGGCAGATACGCAGTATTTT
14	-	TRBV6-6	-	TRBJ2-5	CASSSPGLQETQYF	TGTGCCAGCAGTTCGCCGGGGCTACAAGAGACCCAGTACTTC
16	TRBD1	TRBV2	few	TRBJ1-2	CASSDGTGIVGYGYTF	TGTGCCAGCAGTGACGGGACAGGGATCGTGGGCTATGGCTACACCTTC
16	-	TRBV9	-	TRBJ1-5	CASSNSPWGPGEPQHF	TGTGCCAGCAGCAACTCCCCCTGGGGCCCGGGGGAGCCCCAGCATTTT
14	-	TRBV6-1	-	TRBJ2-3	CASRAFGDTDTQYF	TGTGCCAGCAGAGCTTTCGGAGACACAGATACGCAGTATTTT